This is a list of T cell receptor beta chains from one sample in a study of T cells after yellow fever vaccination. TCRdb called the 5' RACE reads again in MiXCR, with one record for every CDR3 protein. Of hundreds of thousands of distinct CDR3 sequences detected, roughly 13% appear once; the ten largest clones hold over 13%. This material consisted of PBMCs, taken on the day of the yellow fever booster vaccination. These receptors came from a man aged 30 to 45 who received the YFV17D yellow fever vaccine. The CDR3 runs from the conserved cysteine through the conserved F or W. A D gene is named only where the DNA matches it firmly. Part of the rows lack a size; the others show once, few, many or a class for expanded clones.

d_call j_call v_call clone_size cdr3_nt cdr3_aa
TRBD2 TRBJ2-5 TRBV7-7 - TGTGCCAGCTCGATGGGCGGGAGAGAGACCCAGTACTTC CASSMGGRETQYF
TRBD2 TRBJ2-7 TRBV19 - TGTGCCAGTAGTATCCTAGCGGGAGCCCACGAGCAGTACTTC CASSILAGAHEQYF
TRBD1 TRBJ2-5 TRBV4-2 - TGTGCCAGCAGCCAAAACCGAGACAGGGACGGGGAGACCCAGTACTTC CASSQNRDRDGETQYF
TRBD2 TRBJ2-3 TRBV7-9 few TGTGCCAGCAGCACGCTCAGCGGGAGACCTTCTATACCGCAGTATTTT CASSTLSGRPSIPQYF
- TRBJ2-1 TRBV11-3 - TGTGCCAGCAGCCCGGACATCAGCTCCTACAATGAGCAGTTCTTC CASSPDISSYNEQFF
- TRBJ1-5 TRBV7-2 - TGTGCCAGCAGCTCAGCCCTAGCTCAGCCCCAGCATTTT CASSSALAQPQHF
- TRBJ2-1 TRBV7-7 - TGTGCTAGCAGCCCCGGAGGGAGCGCCGAGCAGTTCTTC CASSPGGSAEQFF
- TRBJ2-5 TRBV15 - TGTGCCACCAGCAGAGATAGGACCAACCAAGAGACCCAGTACTTC CATSRDRTNQETQYF
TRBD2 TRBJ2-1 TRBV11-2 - TGTGCCAGCAGCTCCCTTCGACTAGCGGGAGGCAATGAGCAGTTCTTC CASSSLRLAGGNEQFF
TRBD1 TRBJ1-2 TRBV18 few TGTGCCACCTCCGTCGGGCAGGGGGATGGCTACACCTTC CATSVGQGDGYTF
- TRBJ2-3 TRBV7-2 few TGTGCCAGCAGCTTATTCTTTTACACAGATACGCAGTATTTT CASSLFFYTDTQYF
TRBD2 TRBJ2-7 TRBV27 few TGTGCCAGCAGTCGCCAGGTAGCGGGAGGACTCGAGCAGTACTTC CASSRQVAGGLEQYF
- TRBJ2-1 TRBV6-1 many TGTGCCAGCAGAAGCGGGTACCTCAATGAGCAGTTCTTC CASRSGYLNEQFF
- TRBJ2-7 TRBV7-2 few TGTGCCAGCAGCGTACAGACCTCCTACGAGCAGTACTTC CASSVQTSYEQYF
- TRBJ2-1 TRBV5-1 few TGCGCCAGCAGCTTGTCAGTTACTAGTCTACAGCATGAGCAGTTCTTC CASSLSVTSLQHEQFF
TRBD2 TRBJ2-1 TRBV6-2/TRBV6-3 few TGTGCCAGCCGGGAGGAGAGTAATGAGCAGTTCTTC CASREESNEQFF
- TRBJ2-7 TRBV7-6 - TGTGCCAGCAGCTCCTTGGGACTCTCAGGCGAGCAGTACTTC CASSSLGLSGEQYF
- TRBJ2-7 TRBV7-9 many TGTGCCAGCAGCTTAGACCGGGGAACGCACGAGCAGTACTTC CASSLDRGTHEQYF
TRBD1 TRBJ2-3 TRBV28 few TGTGCCAGCAGCCCCCCCGGGACAGGGGTGGGTACGCAGTATTTT CASSPPGTGVGTQYF
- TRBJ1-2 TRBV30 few TGTGCCCGCCGGGGGGCCGGAGTAACGTATGGCTACACCTTC CARRGAGVTYGYTF
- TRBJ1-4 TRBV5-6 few TGTGCCAGCAGCTTGTGGGGACCCAGGACTAATGAAAAACTGTTTTTT CASSLWGPRTNEKLFF
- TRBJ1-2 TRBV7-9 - TGTGCCAGCAGCCCGCCTACAGGGACCTATGGCTACACCTTC CASSPPTGTYGYTF
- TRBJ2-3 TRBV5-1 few TGCGCCAGCAGCTTGGCTCCTAGCGCTGGCACAGATACGCAGTATTTT CASSLAPSAGTDTQYF
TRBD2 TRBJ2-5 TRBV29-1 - TGCAGCGTTATGCCTAGCGGGAGGTTGGAGACCCAGTACTTC CSVMPSGRLETQYF
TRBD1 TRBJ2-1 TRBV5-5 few TGTGCCAGCGCGGACGGGACAGGGTGGAATGAGCAGTTCTTC CASADGTGWNEQFF
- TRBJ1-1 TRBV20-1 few TGCAGTGCTAGAGAGGGGACGGCGAACACTGAAGCTTTCTTT CSAREGTANTEAFF
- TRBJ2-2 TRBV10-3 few TGTGCCATCAGTGTCACAGACAACACCGGGGAGCTGTTTTTT CAISVTDNTGELFF
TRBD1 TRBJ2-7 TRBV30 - TGTGCCTGGAGTCGACAGGGTCTCTACGAGCAGTACTTC CAWSRQGLYEQYF
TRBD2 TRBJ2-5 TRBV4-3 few TGCGCCAGCAGCCAAGCCTTGACTAGCGGCCCAGAGACCCAGTACTTC CASSQALTSGPETQYF
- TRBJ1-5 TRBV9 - TGTGCCAGCAGCGTGGCCTCGGGTGGGCCCCAGCATTTT CASSVASGGPQHF
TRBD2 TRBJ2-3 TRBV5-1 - TGCGCCAGCAGCTCTCTCGGGGGGAGCGGGAGGAGCACAGATACGCAGTATTTT CASSSLGGSGRSTDTQYF
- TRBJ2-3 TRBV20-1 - TGCAGTGCTATCGCGCGGGATTTAAATACAGATACGCAGTATTTT CSAIARDLNTDTQYF
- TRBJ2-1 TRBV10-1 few TGCGCCAGCAGTGAGTTGCGGGACCCCTACAATGAGCAGTTCTTC CASSELRDPYNEQFF
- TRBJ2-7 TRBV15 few TGTGCCACCAGCAGAGTCCCGACAGGCGATTACGAGCAGTACTTC CATSRVPTGDYEQYF
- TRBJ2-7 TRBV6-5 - TGTGCCAGCAGTTACTCGCCCCTCTACGAGCAGTACTTC CASSYSPLYEQYF
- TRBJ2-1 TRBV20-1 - TGCTGTGCTATACGCTCTAGGCCGGGCTCCTACAATGAGCAGTTCTTC CCAIRSRPGSYNEQFF
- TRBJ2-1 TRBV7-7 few TGTGCTAGCAGCCGGGGCGGGGTGAGTGAGCAGTTCTTC CASSRGGVSEQFF
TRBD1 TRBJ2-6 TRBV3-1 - TGTGCCACCAGCCCGGCGGGACAGGGTTTCTCTGGGGCCAACGTCCTGACTTTC CATSPAGQGFSGANVLTF
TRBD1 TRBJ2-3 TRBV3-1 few TGTGCCAGCAGCAAAGGGACAGCCCGAGGGACCCCATTCACAGATACGCAGTATTTT CASSKGTARGTPFTDTQYF
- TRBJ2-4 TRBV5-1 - TGCGCCAGCAGCTCGGGACGGACCAAAAACATTCAGTACTTC CASSSGRTKNIQYF
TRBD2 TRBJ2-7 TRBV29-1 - TGCAGCGTTGAGGCGGGAGTTAGGGACGAGCAGTACTTC CSVEAGVRDEQYF
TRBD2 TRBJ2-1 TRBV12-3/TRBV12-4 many TGTGCCAGCAGGACCTTTAGCGGGAGTGGTTCGGATGAGCAGTTCTTC CASRTFSGSGSDEQFF
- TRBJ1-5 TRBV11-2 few TGTGCCAGCAGCCAGGAGGGGGGCCGCCAGCCCCAGCATTTT CASSQEGGRQPQHF
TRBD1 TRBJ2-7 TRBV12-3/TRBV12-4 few TGTGCCAGCGGCTTAAAAGGGACAGGGGTCTACGAGCAGTACTTC CASGLKGTGVYEQYF
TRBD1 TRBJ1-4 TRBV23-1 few TGCGCCAGCAGCCCTGACAGGGGGAATGAAAAACTGTTTTTT CASSPDRGNEKLFF
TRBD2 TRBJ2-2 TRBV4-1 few TGCGCCAGCAGCCAAGATTTGGGGGGACTAGCGGTCGGGGAGCTGTTTTTT CASSQDLGGLAVGELFF
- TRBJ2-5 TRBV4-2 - TGTGCCAGCAGCGGGGGAAGCGGCCGAACCCAAGAGACCCAGTACTTC CASSGGSGRTQETQYF
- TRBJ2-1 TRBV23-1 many TGCGCCAGCAGAATTCGACAGGTGATGGACAATGAGCAGTTCTTC CASRIRQVMDNEQFF
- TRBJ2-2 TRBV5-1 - TGCGCCAGCAGCCAGCAGGGGATCCCGGGGGCCGGGGAGCTGTTTTTT CASSQQGIPGAGELFF
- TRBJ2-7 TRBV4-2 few TGTGCCAGCAGCCAAGAGACGGGCTACGAGCAGTACTTC CASSQETGYEQYF